This T cell receptor beta chain was captured in a study of OX40 agonist ivuxolimab in advanced cancers. For the study at large: The dose-escalation cohort had hepatocellular carcinoma, melanoma, renal cell or head and neck cancer. Anti-PD-1, anti-PD-L1 or anti-CTLA-4 therapy given earlier was allowed, and 40% had some.

Some clones are missing from TCRdb's copy, which holds only in-frame ones; the method was immunoSEQ multiplex PCR. This table has tens of thousands of clones, around 94% appearing once. Per the germline V gene, CDR1 is MDHEN and CDR2 is SYDVKM. This CDR3 has 13 residues. V was cut by 4 bases and J by 4 bases, with 11 bases left in between. The chain employs TRBV28 and TRBJ2-7; D gene ambiguous. The material was CD4+ or CD8+ T cells sorted from blood, obtained in a trial of the OX40 agonist ivuxolimab. The sequence was obtained from an adult with an advanced solid tumor such as melanoma, head and neck, liver or kidney cancer. The CDR3 region is CASSSLDIYEQYF. The CDR3 region has the DNA TGTGCCAGCAGTTCTCTAGACATATACGAGCAGTACTTC.